The rows below give T cell receptor beta chains drawn from one sample of a study of blood T cell repertoires in COVID-19. Clones were read by immunoSEQ multiplex PCR, and TCRdb kept only the in-frame ones, dropping some. The sample shows more than 85,000 clones, 60% to 80% of them seen only once. Source material: peripheral blood. These receptors all come from a man in his 60s with active or convalescent COVID-19. CDR3s include the opening cysteine and the closing phenylalanine or tryptophan. Fields, in order: clone size, J gene, D gene, V gene, CDR3 DNA, CDR3 protein. The D gene is left open where the match is weak. Rows give clone size only sometimes, using once, few, many, or a class for an expanded clone.

size: -; J: TRBJ2-5; D: -; V: TRBV14; DNA: TGTGCCAGCAGCCTGGGAACCGGGGGGACCCAGTACTTC; CDR3: CASSLGTGGTQYF
size: -; J: TRBJ1-1; D: -; V: TRBV28; DNA: TGTGCCAGCAGAAGACTGTTTTTCCGAGGCGACACTGAAGCTTTCTTT; CDR3: CASRRLFFRGDTEAFF
size: -; J: TRBJ2-7; D: -; V: TRBV5-1; DNA: TGCGCCAGCAGTCCCACAGGGTCGGTCTCCTACGAGCAGTACTTC; CDR3: CASSPTGSVSYEQYF
size: -; J: TRBJ2-1; D: -; V: TRBV10-3; DNA: TGTGCCATCAAACAAGGACAGCTCAACAATGAGCAGTTCTTC; CDR3: CAIKQGQLNNEQFF
size: once; J: TRBJ2-7; D: TRBD1; V: TRBV6-4; DNA: TGTGCCAGCAGGCAGGGGGCGCGGTACGAGCAGTACTTC; CDR3: CASRQGARYEQYF
size: -; J: TRBJ2-1; D: TRBD2; V: TRBV2; DNA: TGTGCCAGCAGTGGAATTAGCGGGGGGTTCTACAATGAGCAGTTCTTC; CDR3: CASSGISGGFYNEQFF
size: -; J: TRBJ1-5; D: TRBD1; V: TRBV30; DNA: TGTGCCTGGAGTGACCGAAGGACAGGGTATAGCAATCAGCCCCAGCATTTT; CDR3: CAWSDRRTGYSNQPQHF
size: once; J: TRBJ1-2; D: -; V: TRBV29-1; DNA: TGCAGCGTTGAAGATTCTCCGGGCGGGGGCTACTATGGCTACACCTTC; CDR3: CSVEDSPGGGYYGYTF
size: once; J: TRBJ2-3; D: -; V: TRBV6-5; DNA: TGTGCCAGCGGAACAGGATACACAGATACGCAGTATTTT; CDR3: CASGTGYTDTQYF
size: -; J: TRBJ1-3; D: -; V: TRBV6-5; DNA: TGTGCCAGCAGTTACGGGGCGGTCTCTGGAAACACCATATATTTT; CDR3: CASSYGAVSGNTIYF
size: -; J: TRBJ2-5; D: -; V: TRBV6-5; DNA: TGTGCCAGCAGTTACTCGAATGGGGGCGGATCAGAGACCCAGTACTTC; CDR3: CASSYSNGGGSETQYF
size: -; J: TRBJ2-1; D: -; V: TRBV7-2; DNA: TGTGCCAGCAGCTTAAGAACGTCTGCGAGCTCCTACAATGAGCAGTTCTTC; CDR3: CASSLRTSASSYNEQFF
size: -; J: TRBJ1-4; D: TRBD1; V: TRBV25-1; DNA: TGTGCCAGCAGAAAGACAGGGCGAGAAGAAAAACTGTTTTTT; CDR3: CASRKTGREEKLFF
size: once; J: TRBJ1-6; D: -; V: TRBV19; DNA: TGTGCCAGCACACCTCAGGGAAATAATTCACCCCTCCACTTT; CDR3: CASTPQGNNSPLHF